A single sample gave rise to the 2 T cell receptor beta chains below, sequenced in a study of T cell changes during pregnancy in multiple sclerosis. TCRdb's table, derived via immunoSEQ multiplex PCR, lists solely in-frame clones and lacks some. The sample consists of around 50,000 clones, around 93% of them appearing once. The specimen comprised CD8+ T cells from peripheral blood mononuclear cells, sampled in the first trimester of pregnancy. Receptors originate from a female donor with multiple sclerosis, enrolled in a pregnancy study.

The chain links TRBV18 to TRBJ2-1, with TRBD1 matching over 9 bases. This CDR3 spans 16 amino acids. V lost 0 bases to trimming and J lost 6 bases; unmatched junction nucleotides: 6. In germline, CDR1 is KGHSH, CDR2 LQKENI. CDR3 amino acids: CASSPPGTGQVNEQFF. CDR3 bases: TGTGCCAGCTCACCACCGGGGACAGGGCAGGTCAATGAGCAGTTCTTC.

The chain is built from TRBV5-1 and TRBJ2-2; 10 bases agree with TRBD1. CDR3 size: 16 residues. V shed 4 bases, J shed 7 bases, and the junction held 10 bases outside the gene matches. In germline, CDR1 is SGHRS, CDR2 YFSETQ. The CDR3 loop reads CASSPDGQGGVGELFF. Here the CDR3 DNA reads TGCGCCAGCAGCCCAGACGGACAGGGGGGGGTCGGGGAGCTGTTTTTT.